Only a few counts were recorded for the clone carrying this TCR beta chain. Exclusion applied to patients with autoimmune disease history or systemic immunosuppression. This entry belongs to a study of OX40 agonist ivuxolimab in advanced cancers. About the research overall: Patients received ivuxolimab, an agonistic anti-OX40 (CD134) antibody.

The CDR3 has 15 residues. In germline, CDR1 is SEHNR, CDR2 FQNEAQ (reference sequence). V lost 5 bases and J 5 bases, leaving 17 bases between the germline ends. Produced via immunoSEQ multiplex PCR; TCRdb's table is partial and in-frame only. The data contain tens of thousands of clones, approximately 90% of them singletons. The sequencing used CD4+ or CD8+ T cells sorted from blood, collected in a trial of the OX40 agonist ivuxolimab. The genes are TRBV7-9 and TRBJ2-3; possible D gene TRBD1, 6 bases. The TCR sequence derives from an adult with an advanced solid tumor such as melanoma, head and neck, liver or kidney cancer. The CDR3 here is CASSETPDRLDTQYF. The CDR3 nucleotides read TGTGCCAGCAGCGAGACTCCTGACAGGTTAGATACGCAGTATTTT.